This passage covers 14 T cell receptor beta chains from one sample sequenced in a study of blood T cell repertoires in COVID-19. Clones were read by immunoSEQ multiplex PCR, and TCRdb kept only the in-frame ones, dropping some. The data show about 220,000 clones, approximately 88% seen once. Material: PBMCs or T cells enriched from blood (not recorded which). All receptors come from a middle-aged woman with acute COVID-19.

V and J are TRBV6-5 and TRBJ1-2; 11 bases line up with TRBD1. Per germline, CDR1 MNHEY and CDR2 SVGAGI. V lost 7 bases and J lost 5; bases outside the gene matches: 9. This CDR3 has 15 amino acids. CDR3 sequence reads: CASTPGTGGTYGYTF. CDR3 nucleotides: TGTGCCAGCACCCCTGGGACAGGGGGAACATATGGCTACACCTTC.

Details on this clone: A junction boundary mismatches the germline segment, possibly from a read error. The gene calls are TRBV4-1 and TRBJ2-7, with D maybe TRBD1 (5 bases). Germline V CDR1 and CDR2: MGHRA, YSYEKL. The CDR3 totals 14 residues. CDR3 nucleotides: TGCGCCAGCAGACAAGTACCAGGGATTTACGAGCAGTACTTC. Its protein is CASRQVPGIYEQYF.

The chain joins TRBV7-2 to TRBJ2-2, with 7 bases lining up with TRBD2. This CDR3 is built from 14 residues. V shed 2 bases, J shed 6 bases, and the junction held 3 bases outside the gene matches. CDR1 and CDR2 (germline): SGHTA, FQGNSA. CDR3 nucleotide sequence: TGTGCCAGCAGCTTACTTCGGGAGGCCGGGGAGCTGTTTTTT. It codes for CASSLLREAGELFF.

This sequence joins TRBV7-2 and TRBJ1-5; D may be TRBD1 (5 bases). Per germline, CDR1 SGHTA and CDR2 FQGNSA. V was trimmed by 6 bases and J by 3 bases, leaving 12 bases between them. The CDR3 spans 14 residues. As DNA, the CDR3 is TGTGCCAGCAGTCATGGCAGGGACAATCAGCCCCAGCATTTT. Translating it yields CASSHGRDNQPQHF.

In nucleotides, the CDR3 is TGTGCCAGTATCGGTTCGACAGGTCGCACCGGGGAGCTGTTTTTT. It codes for CASIGSTGRTGELFF. The genes are TRBV19 and TRBJ2-2; TRBD1 might be the D (6 bases). Germline V lookup: CDR1 LNHDA, CDR2 SQIVND (reference sequence). V was pared by 7 bases and J by 4 bases, with 16 bases between. CDR3 size: 15 residues.

Concerning this clone: Other nucleotide sequences in the sample specify the same CDR3. This sequence joins TRBV9 and TRBJ2-2, with D possibly being TRBD2 (5 bases). Trimming took 0 bases from V and 6 from J, leaving 15 bases between them. This CDR3 contains 16 residues. CDR1 and CDR2 (germline): SGDLS, YYNGEE. The CDR3 nucleotides are TGTGCCAGCAGCGTAGCCCCGGGGAAGGGTTCCGGGGAGCTGTTTTTT. Translation gives CASSVAPGKGSGELFF. The variable domain in full, completed from reference TRBV9 and TRBJ2-2, reads DSGVTQTPKHLITATGQRVTLRCSPRSGDLSVYWYQQSLDQGLQFLIQYYNGEERAKGNILERFSAQQFPDLHSELNLSSLELGDSALYFCASSVAPGKGSGELFFGEGSRLTVL.

This rearrangement joins TRBV18 to TRBJ1-5; no definite D call. The V gene lost 0 bases and the J gene lost 3 bases, with 9 bases spanning the gap. The germline V gene has CDR1 KGHSH and CDR2 LQKENI. There are 15 residues in the CDR3. The CDR3 loop is CASSPPGRTNQPQHF. The CDR3 coding sequence is TGTGCCAGCTCACCACCGGGCAGAACCAATCAGCCCCAGCATTTT.

This clone was seen just once. This sequence joins TRBV29-1 and TRBJ1-1, with D possibly matching TRBD1 (6 bases). V was cut by 4 bases and J by 0 bases, with 9 bases left in between. In germline, CDR1 is SQVTM, CDR2 ANQGSEA. There are 13 residues in the CDR3. This CDR3 reads CSVGQGLNTEAFF. The DNA for the CDR3 is TGCAGCGTTGGGCAGGGGTTGAACACTGAAGCTTTCTTT.

This clone turned up a few times. This chain uses TRBV5-1 with TRBJ1-4; D is uncertain. The CDR3 sequence is 14 residues long. Trimming removed 2 bases at V and 4 bases at J, with 9 bases between. CDR1 is SGHRS, CDR2 YFSETQ, per germline. DNA for the CDR3: TGCGCCAGCAGCTTTAACTCATATAATGAAAAACTGTTTTTT. This codes for CASSFNSYNEKLFF.

The rearrangement links TRBV5-1 to TRBJ1-2; 7 bases map to TRBD1. V gave up 1 base and J gave up 5 bases; unmatched junction bases: 2. The CDR3 length is 13 residues. The germline gives CDR1 SGHRS, CDR2 YFSETQ. The CDR3 bases are TGCGCCAGCAGCTTGTCAGGGGGGTATGGCTACACCTTC. This sequence encodes CASSLSGGYGYTF.

The rearrangement uses TRBV18 and TRBJ2-1, with TRBD2 matching over 13 bases. V was pared by 4 bases and J by 6 bases, with 3 bases of the junction left unmatched. This CDR3 has 15 residues. Germline V CDR1 and CDR2: KGHSH, LQKENI. The CDR3 here is CASSLGLAGANEQFF. For the CDR3, the DNA is TGTGCCAGCTCACTTGGACTAGCGGGAGCCAATGAGCAGTTCTTC.

The J gene is TRBJ2-7, the V gene TRBV20-1, with a weak D call TRBD1 (5 bases). This CDR3 is built from 16 residues. Per the germline V gene, CDR1 is DFQATT and CDR2 is SNEGSKA (reference sequence). V was pared by 3 bases and J by 1 base, with 19 bases between. CDR3 region: CSASSVGVGLSYEQYF. CDR3 DNA sequence: TGCAGTGCTAGTTCTGTAGGAGTGGGGCTTTCCTACGAGCAGTACTTC.

The J gene is TRBJ2-1, the V gene TRBV10-1; a weak D match, TRBD1 (6 bases). Deletions cut 5 bases from V and 6 bases from J, with 14 bases between. This CDR3 spans 14 amino acids. Germline V CDR1 and CDR2: WNHNN, SYGVQD (reference sequence). This CDR3 is CASSKGGSLNEQFF. CDR3 DNA: TGCGCCAGCAGTAAAGGGGGATCCCTCAATGAGCAGTTCTTC.

The chain uses TRBV3-1 (or the pseudogene TRBV3-2) and TRBJ2-7; D gene unclear. CDR1 is LGHDT and CDR2 is YNNKEL in the germline V gene (reference sequence). V was shortened by 1 base and J by 0 bases, with 13 bases between the two germline ends. This CDR3 region has 16 residues. This CDR3 reads CASSQGPLITSYEQYF. Here the CDR3 DNA reads TGTGCCAGCAGCCAAGGGCCGTTGATCACCTCCTACGAGCAGTACTTC.